This T cell receptor (beta chain) was sequenced during a study of identical twins. After removal of 1 base from V and 5 bases from J, the junction contained 7 bases not matched to a gene. CDR1 SGHVS and CDR2 FNYEAQ come from the germline V gene. The CDR3 is 16 amino acids. TCRdb used MiXCR to reprocess the 5' RACE reads, holding one entry per CDR3 protein. Among about 660,000 distinct CDR3 sequences listed, around 8.3% were seen once. This sample also appeared in a second study, on yellow fever vaccine responses in identical twins.

The chain uses TRBV7-6 and TRBJ2-3; 9 bases fit TRBD2. What was sequenced was PBMCs. This clonotype originated in a woman aged 18-30 years in good health. The CDR3 reads CASSLGPSGARDTQYF. The CDR3, as DNA: TGTGCCAGCAGCTTAGGGCCTAGCGGGGCCCGAGATACGCAGTATTTT.